The present T cell receptor beta chain was sequenced within a study of blood T cell repertoires in COVID-19 (dated by TCRdb to the early 2020s). General notes on the study: The collaborator samples originated in the United States, Italy and Spain and spanned the acute and convalescent phases of COVID-19. The prospective study material was composed of cDNA or gDNA derived from T cells, B-cell-depleted T cells, or PBMCs. Subjects who had been exposed to COVID-19, were actively infected with it, or had recovered from it provided the deeply sampled blood TCRbeta repertoires that made up the dataset. The repertoires were made available in a free public database intended to serve as a resource for research on the immune response to SARS-CoV-2. The samples were drawn from the first 160 participants of the ongoing ImmuneRACE study and from 950 to 1,500 subjects provided by 6 global collaborators. The sample metadata nearly always contained a de-identified subject ID, COVID-19 status, age in years and sex. HLA class I and class II types, where available, came from metadata supplied by the sample provider rather than from assay-based typing. What the authors observed across the whole study: The amount of clinical and demographic metadata varied by source and participant and was provided uncurated.

A remark on this clone: Its antigen specificity is not known. No quality values exist for individual bases; no much larger clone is one base distant.

TCRbeta CDR3 regions were amplified from genomic DNA using the immunoSEQ Assay, a bias-controlled multiplex PCR. For the original study's pipeline: The number of nucleated cells in each sample was estimated from the amplification of reference gene primers within the assay. To quantify the absolute abundance of each unique TCRbeta CDR3 rearrangement, sequence reads were collapsed and filtered. Productive Simpson clonality was computed per sample as the square root of Simpson's diversity index over productive rearrangements. TCRdb's version of the immuneACCESS table is confined to in-frame rearrangements and falls short of the full clone set. An unresolved V gene accounts for under half of the shortfall where checked; the remainder is of unknown origin. The V and J calls and the clone size are those of that table, but D and trimming were determined from the DNA. The sample table records about 95,000 clones; around nine tenths of these occur just once. About 5% of the sample lies in the top ten.

One collaborating source in Seattle enrolled patients while the patients were actively infected and followed the patients over time throughout the course of disease. Whole blood was collected in K2EDTA tubes by collaborating institutions according to the institutions' own protocols. For TCRbeta analysis, collaborators shipped samples as frozen whole blood, isolated PBMCs, or DNA extracted from either of those sample types. There are 15 amino acids in the CDR3, from cysteine to phenylalanine inclusive. Only the CDR3 DNA stays, 45 bases, in frame from base 1. V is shortened by 0 bases, J by 0 bases, and the region joining them spans 8 bases. Reading the germline V gene (reference sequence) gives CDR1 LGHDT and CDR2 YNNKEL.

The clonotype originates from a man in his sixties with COVID-19, enrolled during active disease. The chain links TRBV3-1 (or the pseudogene TRBV3-2) with TRBJ1-1; confidence is insufficient to name the D gene. Sequencing was done on a sample of peripheral blood. The CDR3 sequence is CASSQEWEMNTEAFF. The DNA sequence is given as TGTGCCAGCAGCCAAGAATGGGAGATGAACACTGAAGCTTTCTTT.